This T cell receptor (beta chain) originates from a study of spatial heterogeneity in lung cancer. Study-wide context: Strongly correlated with TCR transcript counts in tumor regions was a T cell module score, which was a transcriptional module score calculated from matched bulk RNA-seq. Mean representation of each unique TCR and UMI combination in the raw reads exceeded nine occurrences.

A unique molecular identifier was carried by every single TCR cDNA molecule. TCRdb reprocessed the 5' RACE reads with MiXCR, giving one entry per CDR3 protein. This sample carries about 180 distinct CDR3 sequences, about 64% of them seen once, and the ten largest clones take around four fifths. Described time point: sample taken at primary tumor resection. There were some 76 donors, all of them untreated patients with early-stage non-small cell lung cancer. Study-wide results and caveats: Mutation tallies in tumors tracked expanded intratumoral alpha and beta TCR counts.

Comments on this clonotype: The antigen is unknown. In a library made to pick up alpha chains, this beta chain is a stray read with a size that means little.

The CDR3 sequence is 14 residues long. V was trimmed by 4 bases and J by 6 bases, leaving 14 bases between them. The V gene's germline CDR1 is LGHDT and CDR2 YNNKEL (reference sequence). The sequencing here drew on lung tumor tissue, taken at surgery. This chain connects TRBV3-1 to TRBJ2-3, with a tentative D call TRBD2 (7 bases). The receptor's source is a male donor with early-stage non-small cell lung cancer. The CDR3 is CASSRGGALDTQYF. CDR3 coding DNA: TGTGCCAGCAGCCGAGGGGGGGCCCTTGATACGCAGTATTTT.